A selection of T cell receptor beta chains follows, all from one sample in a study of T cell clones after liver transplantation. This table comes from immunoSEQ multiplex PCR, and its TCRdb copy is limited to in-frame clones, with some not included. The data show about 74,000 clones, about 80% seen once. Sample: CD4+ T cells from blood, taken before liver transplant. Receptors were obtained from a human donor who received a liver transplant. Both conserved end residues are part of each CDR3. The D gene is left open where the match is weak. Part of the rows lack a size; the others show once, few, many or a class for expanded clones.

CDR3nt: TGTGCCAGCAGCTTACGAGGGCAGGGAACCTACGAGCAGTACTTC
CDR3aa: CASSLRGQGTYEQYF
d_gene: -
j_gene: TRBJ2-7
v_gene: TRBV7-9
abundance: -

CDR3nt: TGTGCCAGCAGCTTGCAGATCGCGAACACTGAAGCTTTCTTT
CDR3aa: CASSLQIANTEAFF
d_gene: -
j_gene: TRBJ1-1
v_gene: TRBV5-4
abundance: once

CDR3nt: TGTGCCACCAGCAGAGCGGGGGGGACCGGGGAGCTGTTTTTT
CDR3aa: CATSRAGGTGELFF
d_gene: TRBD2
j_gene: TRBJ2-2
v_gene: TRBV15
abundance: -

CDR3nt: TGTGCCAGCAGCTTTGTCTTACAAGAGACCCAGTACTTC
CDR3aa: CASSFVLQETQYF
d_gene: -
j_gene: TRBJ2-5
v_gene: TRBV11-2
abundance: -

CDR3nt: TGTGCCAGCAGGGAGTGGCGGCACACCGGGGAGCTGTTTTTT
CDR3aa: CASREWRHTGELFF
d_gene: -
j_gene: TRBJ2-2
v_gene: TRBV6-5
abundance: -

CDR3nt: TGTGCCAGCAGTGGACAGAACACCGGGGAGCTGTTTTTT
CDR3aa: CASSGQNTGELFF
d_gene: -
j_gene: TRBJ2-2
v_gene: TRBV6-5
abundance: -

CDR3nt: TGTGCTAGCAGCTTAAATATCAGGGGCAATGAGCAGTTCTTC
CDR3aa: CASSLNIRGNEQFF
d_gene: -
j_gene: TRBJ2-1
v_gene: TRBV7-7
abundance: -

CDR3nt: TGCGCCAGCAGCTTGGGGCTAGCGGACCATCTTAGCACAGATACGCAGTATTTT
CDR3aa: CASSLGLADHLSTDTQYF
d_gene: TRBD2
j_gene: TRBJ2-3
v_gene: TRBV5-1
abundance: -

CDR3nt: TGTGCCAGCAGTTTGGCAGGGAATAGCAATCAGCCCCAGCATTTT
CDR3aa: CASSLAGNSNQPQHF
d_gene: -
j_gene: TRBJ1-5
v_gene: TRBV28
abundance: few

CDR3nt: TGTGCCAGCTCTGGGGCAAGCTATGGCTACACCTTC
CDR3aa: CASSGASYGYTF
d_gene: -
j_gene: TRBJ1-2
v_gene: TRBV27
abundance: -

CDR3nt: TGCGCCAGCAGCCCTCGCGAGGGAGCGCCCGATGAGCAGTTCTTC
CDR3aa: CASSPREGAPDEQFF
d_gene: -
j_gene: TRBJ2-1
v_gene: TRBV5-1
abundance: -

CDR3nt: TGTGCCAGCAGCAAGGGGTCGTTAGTGAACACTGAAGCTTTCTTT
CDR3aa: CASSKGSLVNTEAFF
d_gene: -
j_gene: TRBJ1-1
v_gene: TRBV21-1
abundance: -

CDR3nt: TGTGCCAGCAGCTGGCTCGACAGGGCCGTATACAATGAGCAGTTCTTC
CDR3aa: CASSWLDRAVYNEQFF
d_gene: TRBD1
j_gene: TRBJ2-1
v_gene: TRBV5-6
abundance: -

CDR3nt: TGCGCCAGCAGCGACCCAGGAGCTGCTAATGAAAAACTGTTTTTT
CDR3aa: CASSDPGAANEKLFF
d_gene: -
j_gene: TRBJ1-4
v_gene: TRBV5-1
abundance: -

CDR3nt: TGTGCCAGTAGTGGAGTGGAGACAGGGGGCCAGCCCCAGCATTTT
CDR3aa: CASSGVETGGQPQHF
d_gene: TRBD1
j_gene: TRBJ1-5
v_gene: TRBV19
abundance: -

CDR3nt: TGTGCCAGCTCTCCCGACTTGGCCACTGAAGCTTTCTTT
CDR3aa: CASSPDLATEAFF
d_gene: -
j_gene: TRBJ1-1
v_gene: TRBV18
abundance: -

CDR3nt: TGTGCCAGCTCATCGGGACTAGCGGGTAACACCGGGGAGCTGTTTTTT
CDR3aa: CASSSGLAGNTGELFF
d_gene: TRBD2
j_gene: TRBJ2-2
v_gene: TRBV18
abundance: few

CDR3nt: TGTGCCAGCTCACCAGTTCCATTACAGGGGACAGACACAGATACGCAGTATTTT
CDR3aa: CASSPVPLQGTDTDTQYF
d_gene: TRBD1
j_gene: TRBJ2-3
v_gene: TRBV18
abundance: -

CDR3nt: TGTGCCAGTAGTATAATACAAGGACAGGGTCGGGACGAGCAGTACTTC
CDR3aa: CASSIIQGQGRDEQYF
d_gene: TRBD1
j_gene: TRBJ2-7
v_gene: TRBV19
abundance: -

CDR3nt: TGTGCCAGCGTGGCCGGGGGGAGCACTGAAGCTTTCTTT
CDR3aa: CASVAGGSTEAFF
d_gene: -
j_gene: TRBJ1-1
v_gene: TRBV2
abundance: -

CDR3nt: TGTGCCGCCTCAGGGGGCAGTCAGCCCCAGCATTTT
CDR3aa: CAASGGSQPQHF
d_gene: TRBD1
j_gene: TRBJ1-5
v_gene: TRBV28
abundance: -

CDR3nt: TGCGCCAGCAGCTTGGGTCTGGGGCAGGGGACTGAAGCTTTCTTT
CDR3aa: CASSLGLGQGTEAFF
d_gene: -
j_gene: TRBJ1-1
v_gene: TRBV5-1
abundance: -

CDR3nt: TGTGCCAGCAGTACCGGCCCCGGGCCCCAGCATTTT
CDR3aa: CASSTGPGPQHF
d_gene: -
j_gene: TRBJ1-5
v_gene: TRBV2
abundance: few

CDR3nt: TGTGCCAGCAGCCTGTCCGGGGGCTACGGCACTGAAGCTTTCTTT
CDR3aa: CASSLSGGYGTEAFF
d_gene: -
j_gene: TRBJ1-1
v_gene: TRBV5-6
abundance: -

CDR3nt: TGTGCCACCAAAGGGTCCGGGACAGGCTTCACTGAAGCTTTCTTT
CDR3aa: CATKGSGTGFTEAFF
d_gene: TRBD1
j_gene: TRBJ1-1
v_gene: TRBV7-9
abundance: -

CDR3nt: TGCGCCAGCAGCCAAGATAACCCCTTGAGAAACTATGGCTACACCTTC
CDR3aa: CASSQDNPLRNYGYTF
d_gene: -
j_gene: TRBJ1-2
v_gene: TRBV4-1
abundance: -

CDR3nt: TGTGCCAGCAGTCACCTAGGACAGGGGAGTAGCGGGAGTAGCTTC
CDR3aa: CASSHLGQGSSGSSF
d_gene: -
j_gene: TRBJ2-7
v_gene: TRBV6-6
abundance: -

CDR3nt: TGTGCCAGCAGCTTACAGGGTTACACTGAAGCTTTCTTT
CDR3aa: CASSLQGYTEAFF
d_gene: -
j_gene: TRBJ1-1
v_gene: TRBV2
abundance: -

CDR3nt: TGTGCCAGCAGCTTAGGACCCGCTATGTCTGGCTACACCTTC
CDR3aa: CASSLGPAMSGYTF
d_gene: -
j_gene: TRBJ1-2
v_gene: TRBV7-9
abundance: once

CDR3nt: TGTGCCAGCAGTCGGCAGGGTTTTGACTCCTACAATGAGCAGTTCTTC
CDR3aa: CASSRQGFDSYNEQFF
d_gene: -
j_gene: TRBJ2-1
v_gene: TRBV9
abundance: once

CDR3nt: TGCGCCAGCAGCTTGGAACCAGGAGGTGAGCAGTTCTTC
CDR3aa: CASSLEPGGEQFF
d_gene: -
j_gene: TRBJ2-1
v_gene: TRBV5-1
abundance: -

CDR3nt: TGCGCCAGCAGCCAAGATCAATATTTTCTAGGCAGGGGAAGCACTGAAGCTTTCTTT
CDR3aa: CASSQDQYFLGRGSTEAFF
d_gene: -
j_gene: TRBJ1-1
v_gene: TRBV4-1
abundance: once

CDR3nt: TGTGCCAGCAGCAAAGGACAGGGAGTGACGTACGAGCAGTACTTC
CDR3aa: CASSKGQGVTYEQYF
d_gene: TRBD1
j_gene: TRBJ2-7
v_gene: TRBV9
abundance: -

CDR3nt: TGTGCCAGCACCGCACGGAATAATGAAAAACTGTTTTTT
CDR3aa: CASTARNNEKLFF
d_gene: -
j_gene: TRBJ1-4
v_gene: TRBV6-5
abundance: once

CDR3nt: TGTGCCAGCTCCCCTGGTCAGCGGTCTCTTGGAAACACCATATATTTT
CDR3aa: CASSPGQRSLGNTIYF
d_gene: -
j_gene: TRBJ1-3
v_gene: TRBV18
abundance: -

CDR3nt: TGTGCCAGCAGCGTACAGGGCATGAACACTGAAGCTTTCTTT
CDR3aa: CASSVQGMNTEAFF
d_gene: -
j_gene: TRBJ1-1
v_gene: TRBV9
abundance: -

CDR3nt: TGTGCCAGCAGCCCCCTCCCAGATACGCAGTATTTT
CDR3aa: CASSPLPDTQYF
d_gene: -
j_gene: TRBJ2-3
v_gene: TRBV9
abundance: once

CDR3nt: TGTGCCAGCAGCTCGAGCGGGAGTAACACCGGGGAGCTGTTTTTT
CDR3aa: CASSSSGSNTGELFF
d_gene: TRBD2
j_gene: TRBJ2-2
v_gene: TRBV11-3
abundance: -

CDR3nt: TGTGCCAGCAGTTTAGGGCGGGGCTCCTACGAGCAGTACTTC
CDR3aa: CASSLGRGSYEQYF
d_gene: -
j_gene: TRBJ2-7
v_gene: TRBV27
abundance: once